The 4 T cell receptor beta chains in this list originate from one sample, sequenced in a study of beta chain features in type 1 diabetes. TCRB transcripts that were expressed got sequenced, as all of the isolated RNA had been reverse transcribed. Clones were sequenced by immunoSEQ multiplex PCR, and TCRdb holds only the in-frame ones, with some missing. Of fewer than 650,000 clones in the sample, around 15% were seen once. The material sequenced was naive CD4+ T cells from blood. The source is a man between 18 and 35 years old in good health.

J is TRBJ2-1 and V is TRBV5-1; TRBD2 matches at 9 bases. The CDR3 runs to 14 residues. Germline CDR1 is SGHRS and CDR2 is YFSETQ. Trimming removed 5 bases from V and 3 bases from J; junction bases left unmatched: 3. CDR3 residues: CASRETSGYNEQFF. The CDR3 DNA follows: TGCGCCAGCAGGGAGACTAGCGGCTACAATGAGCAGTTCTTC. The full variable domain, in which reference TRBV5-1 and TRBJ2-1 provide the parts outside the CDR3, is KAGVTQTPRYLIKTRGQQVTLSCSPISGHRSVSWYQQTPGQGLQFLFEYFSETQRNKGNFPGRFSGRQFSNSRSEMNVSTLELGDSALYLCASRETSGYNEQFFGPGTRLTVL.

The V and J genes are TRBV5-1 and TRBJ2-2; 9 bases map to TRBD2. V lost 5 bases and J lost 6; bases outside the gene matches: 8. The CDR3 is 15 residues long. Per the germline V gene, CDR1 is SGHRS and CDR2 is YFSETQ. CDR3 residues: CASRIEAGGPGELFF. The CDR3 DNA follows: TGCGCCAGCAGAATTGAAGCGGGAGGACCCGGGGAGCTGTTTTTT.

In this sample, this clone turned up a few times. The chain recombines TRBV9 with TRBJ1-2; TRBD1 matches at 8 bases. The germline gives CDR1 SGDLS, CDR2 YYNGEE. With 5 bases clipped from V and 3 bases from J, the junction kept 9 bases outside the gene matches. CDR3 size: 15 residues. CDR3 region: CASSRFQGADYGYTF. For the CDR3, the DNA is TGTGCCAGCAGTCGATTTCAGGGGGCGGACTATGGCTACACCTTC.

The table lists this clone with many counts. In DNA form, the CDR3 reads TGTGCCAGCACCACCGGGACGGGCACTGAAGCTTTCTTT. It translates to CASTTGTGTEAFF. This chain links TRBV6-6 with TRBJ1-1; D possibly corresponds to TRBD1 (5 bases). The V and J ends lost 7 bases and 4 bases respectively, with 13 bases between them. The length of the CDR3 is 13 residues. Germline V gene sequence: CDR1 MNHNY, CDR2 SVGAGI (reference sequence).